Sequencing of this TCR beta chain was carried out in a study of CD8+CD57+ T cells in acquired aplastic anemia. Looking at the study overall: Recorded DNA amounts for sorted CD4+ and CD8+ cells had an average of around 3.5 ug.

According to the study, genomic DNA was the template for TCR beta VDJ and CDR3 profiling. One entry per CDR3 protein, called by TCRdb with MiXCR from the reads. The table has about 160,000 distinct CDR3 sequences, 40% to 55% seen once. Per germline, CDR1 LNHDA and CDR2 SQIVND (reference sequence). J lost 8 bases, V lost 6 bases, and 9 bases had no gene match. The CDR3 runs 14 residues. CD8+CD57+ cell expansion, shown by flow cytometry, had occurred in the patients selected for sequencing. None of the patients had been given any therapy when their blood was sampled. This clonotype came up a few times. The material sequenced was sorted CD4+, CD8+, or CD8+CD57+ T cells (not recorded which) from PBMCs. The TCR sequence derives from a human donor with aplastic anemia. The chain links TRBV19 to TRBJ1-2; 10 bases fit TRBD1. CDR3 bases: TGTGCCAGTAGCCTTAGACAGGGGGCGCAAGGCTACACCTTC. Protein product: CASSLRQGAQGYTF.